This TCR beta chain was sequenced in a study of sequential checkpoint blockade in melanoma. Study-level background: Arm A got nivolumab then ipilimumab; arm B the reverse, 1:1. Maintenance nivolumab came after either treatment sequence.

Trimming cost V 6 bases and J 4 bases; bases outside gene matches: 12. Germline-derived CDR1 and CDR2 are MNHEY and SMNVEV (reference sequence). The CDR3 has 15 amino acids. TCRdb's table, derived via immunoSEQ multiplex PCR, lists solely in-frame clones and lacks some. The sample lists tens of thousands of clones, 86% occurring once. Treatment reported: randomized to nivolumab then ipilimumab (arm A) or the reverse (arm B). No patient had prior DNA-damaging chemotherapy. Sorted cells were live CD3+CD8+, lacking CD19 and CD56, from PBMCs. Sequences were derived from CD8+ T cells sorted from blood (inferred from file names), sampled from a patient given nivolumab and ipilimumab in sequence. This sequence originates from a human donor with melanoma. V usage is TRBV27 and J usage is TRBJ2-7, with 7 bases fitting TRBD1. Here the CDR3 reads CASSLDRVGSYEQYF. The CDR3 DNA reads TGTGCCAGCAGCCTCGACAGGGTAGGTTCATACGAGCAGTACTTC.